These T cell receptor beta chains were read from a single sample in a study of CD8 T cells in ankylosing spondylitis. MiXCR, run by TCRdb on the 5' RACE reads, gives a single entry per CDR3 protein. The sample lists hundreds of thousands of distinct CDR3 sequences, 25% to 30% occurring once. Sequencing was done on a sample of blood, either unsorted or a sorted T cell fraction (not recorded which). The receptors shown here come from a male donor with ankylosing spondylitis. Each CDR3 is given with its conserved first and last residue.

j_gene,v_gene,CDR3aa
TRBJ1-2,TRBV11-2,CASSLHTGNYGYTF
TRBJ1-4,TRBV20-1,CSAARLNEKLFF
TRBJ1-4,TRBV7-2,CASSLHPVGSSEKLFF
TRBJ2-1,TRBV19,CASSIEPGISYNEQFF
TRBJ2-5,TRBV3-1,CASSQARGRGETQYF
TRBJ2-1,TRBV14,CASSRLGSGSYNEQFF
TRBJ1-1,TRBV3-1,CASSQDWGGTNTEAFF
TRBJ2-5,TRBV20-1,CSASSSGSQSVQETQYF
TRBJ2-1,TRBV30,CARTGGLGGEEQFF
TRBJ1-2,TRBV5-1,CASSLETQGYGYTF
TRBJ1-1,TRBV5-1,CASSLQTGSTEAFF
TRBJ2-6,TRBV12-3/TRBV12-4,CASSRRGAGANVLTF
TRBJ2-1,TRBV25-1,CATSGAGENRGNEQFF
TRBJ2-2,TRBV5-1,CASGPGHGYTGELFF
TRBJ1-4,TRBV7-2,CASSSMEEKLFF
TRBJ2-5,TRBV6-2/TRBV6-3,CASSYSLAGGKETQYF
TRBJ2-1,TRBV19,CASMGQGTRFPIF
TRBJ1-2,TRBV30,CAWSLLLSYGYTF
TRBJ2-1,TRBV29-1,CSVAAMTSGDDNEQFF
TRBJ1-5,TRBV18,CASSLFDRAGNQPQHF
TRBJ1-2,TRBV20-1,CSASRWQASGGYTF
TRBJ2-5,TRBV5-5,CASSPGGGQQETQYF
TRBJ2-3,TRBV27,CASSPYGSTQYF
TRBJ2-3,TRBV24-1,CATSEPTGPSTDTQYF
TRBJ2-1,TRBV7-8,CASSLAGLAEGNEQFF
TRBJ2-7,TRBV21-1,CASRYLAGAYEQYF
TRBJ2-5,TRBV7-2,CASSLVGTETQYF
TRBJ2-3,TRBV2,CASSQLTGTDTQYF
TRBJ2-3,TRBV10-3,CAISDLSQGPRTDTQYF
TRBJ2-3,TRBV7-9,CASSRHNRASGTDTQYF
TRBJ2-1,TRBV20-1,CSARAAPRGLLRDEQFF
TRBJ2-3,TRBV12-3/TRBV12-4,CASSLAVLAALSTDTQYF
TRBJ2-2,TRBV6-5,CASSLGMDMPNTGELFF
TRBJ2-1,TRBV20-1,CSARLGLGYNEQFF
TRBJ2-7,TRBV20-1,CSANRWGLYYEQYF
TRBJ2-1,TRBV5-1,CASSPGLASYNEQFF
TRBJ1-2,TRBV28,CASRTGGYGYTF
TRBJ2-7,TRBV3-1,CASSHLQDEQYF
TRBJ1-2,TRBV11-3,CASSLETGTGGVYGYTF
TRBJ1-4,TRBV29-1,CSVETQINEKLFF
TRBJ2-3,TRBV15,CATSREPGALTDTQYF
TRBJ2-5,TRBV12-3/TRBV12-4,CASSPAGTGSKETQYF
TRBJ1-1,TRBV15,CATRGGADLNTEAFF
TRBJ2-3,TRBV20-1,CSVTPLTSGTADTQYF
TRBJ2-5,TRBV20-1,CSARRGAATPETQYF
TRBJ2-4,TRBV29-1,CSAHLGNNQYF
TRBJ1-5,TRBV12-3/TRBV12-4,CASSLSRGYQPQHF
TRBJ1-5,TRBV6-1,CASSMLWTEVSNQPQHF
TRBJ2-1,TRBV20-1,CSASGRADNEQFF
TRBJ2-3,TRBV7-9,CASSPLASGRVSDTQYF
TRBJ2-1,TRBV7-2,CASSLLGQGKYEQFF
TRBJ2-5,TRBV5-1,CASSHGTGEETQYF
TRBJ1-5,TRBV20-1,CSAPPGYNQPQHF
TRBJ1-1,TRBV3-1,CASTRAGNTEAFF
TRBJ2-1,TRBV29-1,CSVEGQGGYNEQFF
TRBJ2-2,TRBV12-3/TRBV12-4,CASSWQGQDGELFF
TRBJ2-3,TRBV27,CASSLSGEDTQYF
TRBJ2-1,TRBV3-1,CASSQEFTSGRNEQFF
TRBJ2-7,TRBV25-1,CASRMTGGYEQYF
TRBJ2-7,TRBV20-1,CSAIQGGSSYEQYF